A single sample gave rise to the 25 T cell receptor beta chains below, sequenced in a study of T cell responses to AZD1222 COVID-19 vaccine. Profiled with immunoSEQ multiplex PCR; TCRdb holds only in-frame clones, not every one. The sample consists of about 94,000 clones, nearly 90% of them appearing once. The sample here was peripheral blood, taken on day 0 of AZD1222 vaccination. All receptors derive from an adult in good health.

The chain has TRBV7-2 and TRBJ1-5, with D possibly TRBD1 on 5 matching bases. V gave up 5 bases and J gave up 7 bases, with 12 bases separating them. Germline loops: CDR1 SGHTA, CDR2 FQGNSA. The CDR3 is 13 amino acids. The CDR3 is CASSPGGEQPQHF. The CDR3 nucleotides read TGTGCCAGCAGCCCTGGGGGGGAGCAGCCCCAGCATTTT.

This chain uses TRBV28 with TRBJ2-5; D uncertain. Trimming took off 8 bases at V and 0 bases at J, with 10 bases between the two ends. CDR3 size: 13 residues. Germline CDR1 reads MDHEN; CDR2 reads SYDVKM. CDR3: CASGRANQETQYF. The CDR3 bases are TGTGCCAGCGGACGGGCAAACCAAGAGACCCAGTACTTC.

The chain has TRBV7-9 and TRBJ2-7; 10 nucleotides match TRBD2. CDR1 and CDR2 (germline): SEHNR, FQNEAQ (reference sequence). V lost 5 bases, J lost 1 base, and 8 bases stayed unmatched. The CDR3 is made up of 16 amino acids. Here the CDR3 reads CASSQFLAGASYEQYF. DNA for the CDR3: TGTGCCAGCAGCCAGTTTCTAGCGGGGGCATCCTACGAGCAGTACTTC.

The rearrangement uses TRBV7-7 and TRBJ2-3; 11 bases map to TRBD1. After removal of 5 bases from V and 3 bases from J, the junction contained 4 bases not matched to a gene. CDR1 SSHAT and CDR2 FNYEAQ come from the germline V gene (reference sequence). The CDR3 has 15 amino acids. DNA of the CDR3: TGTGCCAGCAGCCCCGGGACAGGGGGGACAGATACGCAGTATTTT. Translation gives CASSPGTGGTDTQYF.

The chain joins TRBV18 to TRBJ2-5, with 10 bases aligning to TRBD1. CDR1 and CDR2 (germline): KGHSH, LQKENI. The CDR3 is 16 residues long. V shed 3 bases, J shed 5 bases, and the junction held 9 bases outside the gene matches. The chain's CDR3 is CASSPTLGQGLETQYF. In nucleotides, the CDR3 is TGTGCCAGCTCACCGACCTTGGGACAGGGGTTGGAGACCCAGTACTTC. Based on the CDR3 plus reference TRBV18 and TRBJ2-5, the full variable domain is NAGVMQNPRHLVRRRGQEARLRCSPMKGHSHVYWYRQLPEEGLKFMVYLQKENIIDESGMPKERFSAEFPKEGPSILRIQQVVRGDSAAYFCASSPTLGQGLETQYFGPGTRLLVL.

This clone was found once. V is TRBV7-9 and J is TRBJ2-1, with 7 positions matching TRBD1. Germline V gives CDR1 SEHNR, CDR2 FQNEAQ (reference sequence). V was clipped by 5 bases and J by 8 bases; unmatched bases: 12. The CDR3 extends over 15 amino acids. The CDR3 region has the DNA TGTGCCAGCAGCAAGAGGGGGCCTGAGAGCGATGAGCAGTTCTTC. This translates into CASSKRGPESDEQFF.

The rearrangement joins TRBV5-1 to TRBJ2-1; tentatively, D is TRBD2 (6 bases). Germline CDR1 and CDR2: SGHRS and YFSETQ. This CDR3 is 15 amino acids long. V was trimmed by 0 bases and J by 8 bases, leaving 15 bases between them. The CDR3: CASSLGSTEGHEQFF. The CDR3 nucleotides read TGCGCCAGCAGCTTGGGTAGTACGGAGGGGCATGAGCAGTTCTTC.

This sequence joins TRBV11-3 and TRBJ2-2; D is uncertain. Germline values: CDR1 SGHNT, CDR2 YENEEA. Trimming stripped 5 bases from V and 7 bases from J, with 14 bases between. There are 14 residues in the CDR3. The CDR3 DNA is TGTGCCAGCAGCCCGACCCGTGTTGACGGGGAGCTGTTTTTT. Residues: CASSPTRVDGELFF.

The chain uses TRBV28 and TRBJ2-3; a weak D match, TRBD1 (5 bases). Germline V gene data show CDR1 as MDHEN and CDR2 as SYDVKM. The CDR3 consists of 14 residues. The ends were cut back, 7 bases at V and 6 bases at J, with 17 bases in the middle. The DNA of the CDR3 is TGTGCCAGCACCTCGGTGACAGTGAGGGATACGCAGTATTTT. It yields the protein CASTSVTVRDTQYF.

The chain recombines TRBV10-3 with TRBJ1-5, with D maybe TRBD1 (5 bases). The germline V gene has CDR1 ENHRY and CDR2 SYGVKD. CDR3 length: 12 amino acids. Trimming pared 11 bases from V and 6 bases from J, leaving 14 bases between. The CDR3, as DNA: TGTGCCTCCCGGTCGAGGGGTCAGCCCCAGCATTTT. Translating gives CASRSRGQPQHF.

The J gene is TRBJ1-3, the V gene TRBV9; D is possibly TRBD1 (5 bases). The V end lost 3 bases, the J end lost 0 bases, and 16 bases lay between the germline ends. Per germline, CDR1 SGDLS and CDR2 YYNGEE. The CDR3 totals 17 residues. CDR3 coding DNA: TGTGCCAGCAGCGACGGCCCGACAGATAGCTCTGGAAACACCATATATTTT. Translated: CASSDGPTDSSGNTIYF.

The rearrangement uses TRBV15 and TRBJ2-7; 7 nucleotides match TRBD2. The CDR3 extends over 15 amino acids. Germline values: CDR1 LNHNV, CDR2 YYDKDF (reference sequence). After removal of 5 bases from V and 2 bases from J, the junction contained 9 bases not matched to a gene. CDR3 sequence (DNA): TGTGCCACCAGCCTGGGGCGGGGGTCGACCTACGAGCAGTACTTC. Its translation is CATSLGRGSTYEQYF.

The chain couples TRBV23-1 to TRBJ2-7; D is uncertain. TRBV23-1 is annotated as an ORF whose role is uncertain. V was shortened by 0 bases and J by 3 bases, with 6 bases between the two germline ends. The CDR3 length is 13 residues. DNA for the CDR3: TGCGCCAGCAGTCAATCGTGGGGCTACGAGCAGTACTTC. Encoded protein: CASSQSWGYEQYF.

This chain joins TRBV6-5 and TRBJ2-5, with TRBD2 matching 10 bases. Looked up from germline, CDR1 is MNHEY and CDR2 is SVGAGI. The CDR3 consists of 15 residues. The junction had 5 bases not matched to a gene; V was cut back by 2 bases and J by 5 bases. The CDR3 loop reads CASSYGLAGAETQYF. CDR3 DNA sequence: TGTGCCAGCAGTTACGGGCTAGCGGGGGCGGAGACCCAGTACTTC.

V usage is TRBV7-9 and J usage is TRBJ2-5; 7 nucleotides align to TRBD1. The CDR3 spans 14 residues. Germline loops: CDR1 SEHNR, CDR2 FQNEAQ (reference sequence). The ends lost 5 bases at V and 1 base at J; junction bases unmatched: 4. The CDR3 reads CASSRGDSQETQYF. As DNA, the CDR3 is TGTGCCAGCAGCCGAGGGGACAGCCAAGAGACCCAGTACTTC.

V usage is TRBV5-1 and J usage is TRBJ2-7; TRBD1 agrees at 7 bases. The CDR3 extends over 16 amino acids. Trimming at V came to 4 bases and at J to 2 bases, leaving 12 bases not matched to a gene. Germline CDR1 SGHRS, CDR2 YFSETQ. The CDR3 loop is CASSEGRQGRAYEQYF. For the CDR3, the DNA is TGCGCCAGCAGCGAGGGCCGACAGGGAAGAGCCTACGAGCAGTACTTC.

In its sample, this clone was seen once. This sequence joins TRBV4-2 and TRBJ1-1, with TRBD1 matching over 8 bases. V lost 4 bases, J lost 0 bases, and 10 bases stayed unmatched. Germline CDR1 and CDR2: LGHNA and YNFKEQ. CDR3 length equals 17 residues. DNA of the CDR3: TGTGCCAGCAGCCCCTGGACAGGGCCTAACATGAACACTGAAGCTTTCTTT. Protein product: CASSPWTGPNMNTEAFF.

This clone was detected a few times. The chain employs TRBV11-1 and TRBJ1-1, with D maybe TRBD1 (5 bases). The CDR3 runs 14 residues. The V gene's germline CDR1 is SGHAT and CDR2 FQDESV (reference sequence). With 4 bases removed from V and 4 bases from J, the gap between germline ends came to 13 bases. In DNA form, the CDR3 reads TGTGCCAGCAGCTACTCAGGGTTGGGCACTGAAGCTTTCTTT. This codes for CASSYSGLGTEAFF.

This clone occurred once. This chain joins TRBV27 and TRBJ2-7; TRBD2 matches 8 bases. From germline, CDR1 is MNHEY and CDR2 SMNVEV (reference sequence). V trimming: 6 bases; J trimming: 1 base; junction bases outside the gene matches: 17. This CDR3 region has 18 residues. CDR3 sequence reads: CASRIRGVVAGQSYEQYF. As DNA, the CDR3 is TGTGCCAGCAGAATCCGTGGCGTGGTAGCGGGGCAGTCCTACGAGCAGTACTTC.

CDR3 protein: CASSYRAETEAFF. The DNA of the CDR3 is TGCGCCAGCAGCTATCGTGCCGAAACTGAAGCTTTCTTT. The rearrangement links TRBV5-1 to TRBJ1-1; D remains ambiguous. Between the trimmed V and J ends, which lost 3 bases and 5 bases, there was a span of 11 bases. The CDR3 length is 13 residues. Germline CDR1 and CDR2: SGHRS and YFSETQ.

This clone was counted between two and nine times. The chain couples TRBV5-5 to TRBJ1-2, with 10 bases lining up with TRBD1. The germline CDR1 and CDR2 sequences are SGHKS and YYEKEE (reference sequence). The CDR3 runs 14 residues. Losses at the gene ends were 0 bases for V and 4 bases for J; bases not matched to a gene: 0. In DNA, the CDR3 is TGTGCCAGCAGCTTGGGGGACAGGGGCTATGGCTACACCTTC. Its protein product is CASSLGDRGYGYTF.

V and J are TRBV7-2 and TRBJ2-7, with D unclear. This CDR3 has 11 amino acids. The germline V gene encodes CDR1 SGHTA and CDR2 FQGNSA. The V end was cut by 3 bases, the J end by 7 bases, with 7 bases between. The CDR3 region has the DNA TGTGCCAGCAGCTTGACCCGGGAGCAGTACTTC. It is translated as CASSLTREQYF.

This clone is labeled as medium-sized. This sequence joins TRBV11-2 and TRBJ1-3, with TRBD1 matching over 7 bases. CDR3 length: 15 amino acids. Germline loops: CDR1 SGHAT, CDR2 FQNNGV. J lost 3 bases, V lost 4 bases, and 6 bases had no gene match. This chain's CDR3 is CASSSTRQGGNTIYF. The DNA for the CDR3 is TGTGCCAGCAGCTCCACCCGACAGGGTGGAAACACCATATATTTT.

This clone was seen more than once but under ten times. V gene TRBV7-4 combines with J gene TRBJ2-1, with D perhaps being TRBD1 or TRBD2 (5 bases each). The V and J ends lost 7 bases and 5 bases respectively, with 15 bases between them. This CDR3 has 14 residues. Germline-derived CDR1 and CDR2 are SGHVT and SQSDAQ. The CDR3 loop reads CASIPGPRHNEQFF. Written as DNA, the CDR3 is TGTGCCAGCATCCCGGGGCCCCGCCACAATGAGCAGTTCTTC. The variable domain in full, completed from reference TRBV7-4 and TRBJ2-1, reads GAGVSQSPRYKVAKRGRDVALRCDSISGHVTLYWYRQTLGQGSEVLTYSQSDAQRDKSGRPSGRFSAERPERSVSTLKIQRTEQGDSAVYLCASIPGPRHNEQFFGPGTRLTVL.

The chain uses TRBV28 and TRBJ1-1; D is uncertain. The V gene's germline CDR1 is MDHEN and CDR2 SYDVKM. V was clipped by 5 bases and J by 0 bases, with 16 bases between them. The CDR3 sequence is 16 residues long. CDR3 protein: CASSPRVGRVNTEAFF. The DNA for the CDR3 is TGTGCCAGCAGTCCCCGTGTGGGTAGGGTGAACACTGAAGCTTTCTTT.